This T cell receptor beta chain stems from a study of CD8+ T cells in alopecia areata (dated by TCRdb to 2016 to 2019). With regard to the full study: The treated patients took part in an open-label pilot trial in which moderate-to-severe alopecia areata was treated with oral tofacitinib at 5 to 10 mg twice daily. Patients stayed on tofacitinib for 6 to 18 months and then had 6 months of follow-up off drug so that delayed response and recurrence could be assessed. In treated patients, disease severity was measured using the SALT score, which gives the percentage of scalp surface area affected. The study used high-throughput TCRbeta sequencing to examine T cell clonal expansion in alopecia areata, in both the C3H/HeJ mouse model and human patients. In humans, TCRbeta sequencing was performed on scalp tissue and on sorted CD4+ and CD8+ peripheral blood T cells from healthy controls and from patients with patchy or totalis/universalis alopecia areata. Biopsies were taken from tofacitinib-treated patients at baseline and again at 4 and 24 weeks into treatment, and several of those patients also had a later scalp biopsy. Scalp clonality was compared across normal scalp (n=4), patchy alopecia areata scalp (n=8), and alopecia totalis/universalis scalp (n=8). RNA was obtained with the PAXgene miRNA kit for fixed scalp, the miRNeasy kit for PBMCs, and the RNeasy kit for mouse skin. Amplification of TCRbeta CDR3 regions was done by immunoSEQ multiplex PCR using 35 Vbeta forward primers and 13 Jbeta reverse primers.

The sample's treatment or condition label is to be understood as: oral pan-JAK inhibitor, 5-10 mg twice daily. Lesional scalp punch biopsies and peripheral blood were obtained from alopecia areata patients. After PBMCs were isolated by density centrifugation and stained for CD3, CD4 and CD8, a FACSAria was used to sort CD4+ and CD8+ T cells. As regards this clone: The clone's antigen remains unknown. No much larger clone is present one base from it, and per-base qualities are unavailable.

Here is what the overall study found, with its caveats: With tofacitinib, both scalp clonality and the number of expanded CD8+ clones among the top 100 scalp clones went down significantly. Higher clonality and more expanded CD8+ clones were observed in lesional scalp than in normal scalp, particularly in alopecia totalis/universalis, a finding suggestive of antigenic drive. During tofacitinib treatment, many expanded lesional clones remained in scalp and blood, and this persistence may partly explain relapse after treatment is stopped. Because the treated cohort was small and had just a single nonresponder, larger studies are needed to establish links between baseline CD8+ expansion and response. Shared TCR sequences between patients were less evident than in mice, which may be partly attributable to HLA diversity in the patient population. Unlike mouse skin, which is dominated by gammadelta T cells, normal human skin has resident alphabeta T cells that are also sequenced, and this complicates analysis of the scalp TCR repertoire.

Libraries were constructed by the immunoSEQ multiplex PCR assay. To provide template for TCR sequencing, every sample had RNA extracted and reverse transcribed into cDNA. First-strand cDNA was synthesized with SuperScript III using a 2:1 mix of oligo-dT and random hexamers. A synthetic immune receptor repertoire was used to gauge amplification bias, and whatever bias remained was removed computationally. On the authors' methods: Raw reads were preprocessed to remove errors, and CDR3 was defined according to IMGT conventions as the region from the conserved cysteine to phenylalanine. Clonality was computed by normalizing Shannon entropy by log2 of the number of productive unique TCRs and subtracting the result from 1. CD4 or CD8 identity of scalp clones was inferred by cross-referencing scalp TCRbeta sequences with sorted blood CD4 and CD8 repertoires. In TCRdb, the immuneACCESS table is reduced to in-frame sequences with V and J assigned. These tables do not hold every clone; where another copy was compared, an unresolved V gene accounts for under half, and the others remain unexplained. V and J calls plus clone size are reproduced from that table; the DNA served to infer D and trimming. The sample contains hundreds of thousands of clones, more than 55% of them found a single time. The ten biggest clones cover 0.95% to 1.5% of the sample.

The trim is 4 bases for V and 5 bases for J, with a gap of 8 bases between the germline ends. CDR1 and CDR2 are read off the germline V gene as SQVTM and ANQGSEA. The CDR3 measures 11 amino acids from cysteine to phenylalanine. Only the CDR3 DNA is retained, 33 bases long and in frame from the first base. Recombination joined TRBV29-1 with TRBJ2-5; a confident D gene designation cannot be given. This clonotype originated in a human donor with alopecia areata. The sample was CD4+ T cells sorted from blood, taken at approximately week 42, from a patient treated with tofacitinib. The DNA is as follows: TGCAGCGTTGGAAATGGGGAGACCCAGTACTTC. This codes for CSVGNGETQYF. When the CDR3 is completed using the reference TRBV29-1 and TRBJ2-5 genes on either side, the full variable domain is SAVISQKPSRDICQRGTSLTIQCQVDSQVTMMFWYRQQPGQSLTLIATANQGSEATYESGFVIDKFPISRPNLTFSTLTVSNMSPEDSSIYLCSVGNGETQYFGPGTRLLVL.